The 28 T cell receptor beta chains presented below share a single source sample, sequenced in a study of T-cell memory formation after mild COVID-19. TCRdb reanalysed the 5' RACE reads using MiXCR and keeps one entry per CDR3 protein. The data hold 110,000 to 150,000 distinct CDR3 sequences, with about 14% observed a single time. Material for sequencing was PBMCs or a T cell subset sorted from them (not recorded which). Receptor source: an adult woman who had mild COVID-19 (a few samples of this study predate the infection). Cell type and time point are not known.

This clonotype was seen a handful of times. This chain uses TRBV20-1 with TRBJ2-7; maybe TRBD2 (5 bases). Germline loops: CDR1 DFQATT, CDR2 SNEGSKA (reference sequence). CDR3 length equals 11 residues. Trimming left V 0 bases short and J 9 bases short, with 9 bases between. The CDR3 DNA follows: TGCAGTGCTAGAGATCGGGGATTGCAGTACTTC. Residues: CSARDRGLQYF.

The chain joins TRBV5-1 to TRBJ2-7; 14 bases map to TRBD2. This CDR3 is 15 amino acids long. J lost 5 bases, V lost 4 bases, and 5 bases had no gene match. Germline loops: CDR1 SGHRS, CDR2 YFSETQ. The CDR3: CASSLEGLAGDEQYF. CDR3 bases: TGCGCCAGCAGCCTGGAGGGACTAGCGGGAGACGAGCAGTACTTC. The variable domain in full, completed from reference TRBV5-1 and TRBJ2-7, reads KAGVTQTPRYLIKTRGQQVTLSCSPISGHRSVSWYQQTPGQGLQFLFEYFSETQRNKGNFPGRFSGRQFSNSRSEMNVSTLELGDSALYLCASSLEGLAGDEQYFGPGTRLTVT.

This clonotype has more than one count but fewer than ten. The chain uses TRBV15 and TRBJ2-7; 15 positions agree with TRBD2. The germline V gene encodes CDR1 LNHNV and CDR2 YYDKDF (reference sequence). The V segment lost 3 bases and the J segment 4 bases; nucleotides outside the gene matches: 7. The CDR3 consists of 17 residues. The CDR3 sequence is CATSRGLAGGEGYEQYF. The CDR3 DNA sequence: TGTGCCACCAGCAGGGGACTAGCGGGAGGAGAGGGTTACGAGCAGTACTTC.

This clonotype occurred a few times. V gene TRBV19 combines with J gene TRBJ2-7; maybe TRBD2 (5 bases). In germline, CDR1 is LNHDA, CDR2 SQIVND (reference sequence). V lost 9 bases and J 0 bases, leaving 18 bases between the germline ends. There are 15 residues in the CDR3. The CDR3 coding sequence is TGTGCCAGCTCACTCGGACGGGATAGCTCCTACGAGCAGTACTTC. Encoded protein: CASSLGRDSSYEQYF. Based on the CDR3 plus reference TRBV19 and TRBJ2-7, the full variable domain is DGGITQSPKYLFRKEGQNVTLSCEQNLNHDAMYWYRQDPGQGLRLIYYSQIVNDFQKGDIAEGYSVSREKKESFPLTVTSAQKNPTAFYLCASSLGRDSSYEQYFGPGTRLTVT.

A few counts support this clonotype. The chain has TRBV15 and TRBJ1-1, with TRBD1 identical over 9 bases. The V and J ends lost 0 bases and 8 bases, in that order; junction bases with no gene match: 1. Germline V gene sequence: CDR1 LNHNV, CDR2 YYDKDF (reference sequence). The CDR3 sequence is 13 residues long. CDR3 amino acids: CATSRDGTGEAFF. In DNA form, the CDR3 reads TGTGCCACCAGCAGAGATGGGACAGGGGAAGCTTTCTTT.

This clonotype was recorded at least ten times. The CDR3: CSVRGDRDYEQYF. The CDR3 DNA is TGCAGTGTCCGGGGGGACAGAGACTACGAGCAGTACTTC. The chain links TRBV20-1 to TRBJ2-7, with D perhaps assigned TRBD1 or TRBD2 (7 bases each). V dropped 7 bases and J dropped 3 bases, with 16 bases sitting between them. Germline V CDR1 and CDR2: DFQATT, SNEGSKA (reference sequence). The CDR3 extends over 13 amino acids.

This chain uses TRBV4-1 with TRBJ1-4; a weak D match, TRBD1 (5 bases). The CDR3 contains 16 residues. V lost 4 bases, J lost 3 bases, and 15 bases lay in between. CDR1 MGHRA and CDR2 YSYEKL come from the germline V gene. CDR3 nucleotides: TGCGCCAGCAGCCCCCGGGAGGGGCTTGCTAATGAAAAACTGTTTTTT. Translated, it gives CASSPREGLANEKLFF.

This clonotype appeared a few times. The V gene is TRBV6-4, the J gene TRBJ2-1; D may be TRBD1 (5 bases). The CDR3 loop spans 15 amino acids. Germline V gene lookup returns CDR1 MRHNA and CDR2 SNTAGT. Trimming removed 3 bases at V and 8 bases at J, with 17 bases between. Here the CDR3 DNA reads TGTGCCAGCAGTGAGCTGGCAGGGTCGATGTATGAGCAGTTCTTC. Translated, it gives CASSELAGSMYEQFF.

The genes are TRBV12-5 and TRBJ2-3; D not certain. V lost 2 bases, J lost 3 bases, and 3 bases lay in between. From germline, CDR1 is LGHNT and CDR2 FRNRAP. The CDR3 has 12 amino acids. CDR3 residues: CASGLKTDTQYF. CDR3 nucleotides: TGTGCTAGTGGTTTGAAAACAGATACGCAGTATTTT.

This clonotype was detected only a few times. The chain has TRBV4-1 and TRBJ2-2; TRBD2 agrees at 15 bases. V lost 0 bases, J lost 1 base, and 3 bases stayed unmatched. This CDR3 has 19 amino acids. Germline values: CDR1 MGHRA, CDR2 YSYEKL. In DNA form, the CDR3 reads TGCGCCAGCAGCCAAGATTGGGGACTAGCGGGGGGGAACACCGGGGAGCTGTTTTTT. Translated: CASSQDWGLAGGNTGELFF.

This clonotype has just a few counts. The chain is built from TRBV27 and TRBJ1-5; D call uncertain. Trimming cost V 2 bases and J 9 bases, with 14 bases left between them. CDR1 is MNHEY, CDR2 SMNVEV, per germline (reference sequence). The CDR3 is 14 amino acids. The CDR3 DNA is TGTGCCAGCAGTTTAAAGTGGGGTTGGTGGCCCCAGCATTTT. Amino acids: CASSLKWGWWPQHF.

This clonotype was seen only a few times. The chain combines TRBV23-1 with TRBJ1-6; no clear D. TRBV23-1 is reported as an ORF; its role is uncertain. V lost 9 bases to trimming and J lost 0 bases, with 12 bases between them. The CDR3 is 15 residues long. CDR3 bases: TGCGCCAGGCGAAACACGGGCTCCTATAATTCACCCCTCCACTTT. Its protein is CARRNTGSYNSPLHF.

There are many counts of this clonotype. The rearrangement joins TRBV29-1 to TRBJ2-1; 9 positions match TRBD1. The trim removed 3 bases at V and 9 bases at J, leaving 6 bases unmatched. Germline CDR1 SQVTM, CDR2 ANQGSEA. The CDR3 sequence is 13 residues long. DNA of the CDR3: TGCAGCGTTGAGCTGGGGACAGGGACTGAGCAGTTCTTC. The encoded protein is CSVELGTGTEQFF.

In this sample, this clonotype turned up a few times. The chain joins TRBV2 to TRBJ2-6; tentative D call: TRBD1 (5 bases). V lost 0 bases to trimming and J lost 4 bases, with 13 bases between them. The CDR3 sequence is 17 residues long. Germline loops: CDR1 SNHLY, CDR2 FYNNEI. The CDR3 bases are TGTGCCAGCAGTGAAGCGCTTCGGACACTCGGGGCCAACGTCCTGACTTTC. Encoded protein: CASSEALRTLGANVLTF. Supplemented by reference TRBV2 and TRBJ2-6, the full variable domain reads EPEVTQTPSHQVTQMGQEVILRCVPISNHLYFYWYRQILGQKVEFLVSFYNNEISEKSEIFDDQFSVERPDGSNFTLKIRSTKLEDSAMYFCASSEALRTLGANVLTFGAGSRLTVL.

The chain employs TRBV7-9 and TRBJ1-1, with D unresolved. The V gene lost 1 base and the J gene lost 1 base, with 10 bases spanning the gap. In germline, CDR1 is SEHNR, CDR2 FQNEAQ (reference sequence). This CDR3 has 15 residues. Written as DNA, the CDR3 is TGTGCCAGCAGCTTAGGAGTGAGAGAGAACACTGAAGCTTTCTTT. The encoded protein is CASSLGVRENTEAFF.

J is TRBJ2-2 and V is TRBV2; D not certain. Trimming shortened V by 6 bases and J by 6 bases, and 8 bases separated the two germline ends. Looked up from germline, CDR1 is SNHLY and CDR2 is FYNNEI. The length of the CDR3 is 12 residues. In nucleotides, the CDR3 is TGTGCCAGCAGCTTTAAACCCGGGGAGCTGTTTTTT. It yields the protein CASSFKPGELFF. Supplemented by reference TRBV2 and TRBJ2-2, the full variable domain reads EPEVTQTPSHQVTQMGQEVILRCVPISNHLYFYWYRQILGQKVEFLVSFYNNEISEKSEIFDDQFSVERPDGSNFTLKIRSTKLEDSAMYFCASSFKPGELFFGEGSRLTVL.

V usage is TRBV11-3 and J usage is TRBJ2-5, with D unclear. The germline V gene encodes CDR1 SGHNT and CDR2 YENEEA. The CDR3 has 15 residues. Trimming took 0 bases from V and 2 from J, leaving 10 bases between them. The CDR3 region has the DNA TGTGCCAGCAGCTTAGACAGGTTTTTACAAGAGACCCAGTACTTC. This sequence encodes CASSLDRFLQETQYF.

The V and J genes are TRBV6-5 and TRBJ2-7; D call uncertain. The CDR3 sequence is 13 residues long. Trimming took off 2 bases at V and 2 bases at J, with 7 bases between the two ends. Germline loops: CDR1 MNHEY, CDR2 SVGAGI. The chain's CDR3 is CASSYVGPYEQYF. CDR3 sequence (DNA): TGTGCCAGCAGTTACGTTGGGCCCTACGAGCAGTACTTC.

In this sample, this clonotype turned up a few times. The chain uses TRBV6-5 and TRBJ2-3, with TRBD1 matching over 7 bases. The CDR3 totals 15 residues. From germline, CDR1 is MNHEY and CDR2 SVGAGI. Trimming took 6 bases from V and 0 from J; bases not matched to a gene: 6. CDR3 bases: TGTGCCAGCAGAAACGGACAGGCTAGCACAGATACGCAGTATTTT. It is translated as CASRNGQASTDTQYF.

This clonotype has only a few counts. The rearrangement links TRBV7-9 to TRBJ2-3; tentatively, D is TRBD2 (5 bases). Looked up from germline, CDR1 is SEHNR and CDR2 is FQNEAQ (reference sequence). The CDR3 extends over 15 amino acids. Deletions cut 5 bases from V and 4 bases from J, with 16 bases between. CDR3 amino acids: CASSPDFPLSDTQYF. The CDR3 nucleotides are TGTGCCAGCAGCCCGGACTTCCCCCTCTCAGATACGCAGTATTTT.

This clonotype was counted between two and nine times. This sequence joins TRBV6-5 and TRBJ2-7; tentative D call: TRBD1 (6 bases). The CDR3 covers 14 residues. V gave up 4 bases and J gave up 2 bases, with 12 bases separating them. The V gene's germline CDR1 is MNHEY and CDR2 SVGAGI. The CDR3 coding sequence is TGTGCCAGCAGTTTTCAGGGGCCACCCTACGAGCAGTACTTC. Translated: CASSFQGPPYEQYF.

The chain uses TRBV10-3 and TRBJ2-7; D is perhaps TRBD2 (5 bases). The germline CDR1 and CDR2 sequences are ENHRY and SYGVKD. V was shortened by 2 bases and J by 3 bases, with 14 bases between the two germline ends. The CDR3 covers 15 residues. CDR3 sequence (DNA): TGTGCCATCAGTGAGGCGGAGGAGAACGTCTACGAGCAGTACTTC. It is translated as CAISEAEENVYEQYF.

This clonotype has just a few counts. The V and J genes are TRBV6-5 and TRBJ1-1; 7 bases agree with TRBD1. This CDR3 spans 15 amino acids. Germline CDR1 reads MNHEY; CDR2 reads SVGAGI. Trimming removed 6 bases from V and 0 bases from J; junction bases left unmatched: 7. CDR3 sequence reads: CASSYTGDLNTEAFF. The CDR3 DNA follows: TGTGCCAGCAGCTACACAGGGGACCTGAACACTGAAGCTTTCTTT.

This chain connects TRBV29-1 to TRBJ2-7; tentative D call: TRBD2 (5 bases). V lost 4 bases and J lost 2, with 15 bases in between. CDR1 SQVTM and CDR2 ANQGSEA come from the germline V gene. The CDR3 covers 14 residues. The CDR3 spells CSVADLSRPYEQYF. CDR3 coding DNA: TGCAGCGTTGCGGACTTAAGCCGGCCCTACGAGCAGTACTTC.

This clonotype was counted between two and nine times. The V call is TRBV7-8, the J call TRBJ1-1, with TRBD1 identical over 7 bases. Trimming at V came to 1 base and at J to 8 bases, leaving 7 bases not matched to a gene. This CDR3 spans 14 amino acids. CDR1 SGHVS and CDR2 FQNEAQ come from the germline V gene. CDR3 sequence reads: CASSLVGQAGEAFF. The CDR3 DNA is TGTGCCAGCAGCTTAGTTGGACAGGCCGGCGAAGCTTTCTTT. Full variable domain (remainder filled in from reference TRBV7-8 and TRBJ1-1): GAGVSQSPRYKVAKRGQDVALRCDPISGHVSLFWYQQALGQGPEFLTYFQNEAQLDKSGLPSDRFFAERPEGSVSTLKIQRTQQEDSAVYLCASSLVGQAGEAFFGQGTRLTVV.

The V gene is TRBV7-9, the J gene TRBJ2-1, with TRBD2 identical over 9 bases. Germline V CDR1 and CDR2: SEHNR, FQNEAQ (reference sequence). CDR3 length: 17 amino acids. V trimming: 5 bases; J trimming: 7 bases; junction bases outside the gene matches: 15. The CDR3 nucleotides are TGTGCCAGCAGCGACCGGCGGGGGGGAGGGCGGAATAATGAGCAGTTCTTC. This sequence encodes CASSDRRGGGRNNEQFF. The whole variable domain, filled in from reference TRBV7-9 and TRBJ2-1, reads DTGVSQNPRHKITKRGQNVTFRCDPISEHNRLYWYRQTLGQGPEFLTYFQNEAQLEKSRLLSDRFSAERPKGSFSTLEIQRTEQGDSAMYLCASSDRRGGGRNNEQFFGPGTRLTVL.

The chain is built from TRBV27 and TRBJ2-7, with 12 nucleotides matching TRBD2. The J segment lost 2 bases and the V segment lost 6 bases, leaving 8 bases of the junction unmatched. This CDR3 is built from 16 residues. Germline CDR1 MNHEY, CDR2 SMNVEV (reference sequence). The CDR3 region has the DNA TGTGCCAGCAGCCTGGGACTAGCGGGCTCTACCTACGAGCAGTACTTC. Residues: CASSLGLAGSTYEQYF.

This clonotype was recorded a few times. The V gene is TRBV11-2, the J gene TRBJ2-5; D gene ambiguous. The V and J ends lost 4 bases and 3 bases respectively, with 3 bases between them. The CDR3 totals 11 residues. The V gene's germline CDR1 is SGHAT and CDR2 FQNNGV. The CDR3, as DNA: TGTGCCAGCAGCTCAAAAGAGACCCAGTACTTC. It translates to CASSSKETQYF.